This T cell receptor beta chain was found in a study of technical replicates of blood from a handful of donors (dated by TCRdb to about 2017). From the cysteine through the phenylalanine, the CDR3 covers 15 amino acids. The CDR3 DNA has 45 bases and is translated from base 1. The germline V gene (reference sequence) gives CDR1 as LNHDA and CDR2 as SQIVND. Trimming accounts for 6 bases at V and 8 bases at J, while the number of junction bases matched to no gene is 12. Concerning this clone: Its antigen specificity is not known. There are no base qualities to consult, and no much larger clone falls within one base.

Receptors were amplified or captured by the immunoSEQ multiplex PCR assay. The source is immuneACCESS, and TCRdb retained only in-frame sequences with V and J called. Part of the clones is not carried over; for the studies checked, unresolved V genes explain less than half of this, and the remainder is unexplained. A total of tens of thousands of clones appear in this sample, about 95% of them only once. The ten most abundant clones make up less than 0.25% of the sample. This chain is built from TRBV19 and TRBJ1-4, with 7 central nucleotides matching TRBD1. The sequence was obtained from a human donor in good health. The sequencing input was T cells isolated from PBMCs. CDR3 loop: CASSPGTDDPEKLFF. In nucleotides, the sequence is TGTGCCAGTAGCCCAGGGACAGATGATCCAGAAAAACTGTTTTTT.